The 24 T cell receptor beta chains below come from one sample, sequenced in a study of T cell clonotyping in hematopoietic cell transplantation. Libraries were prepared by immunoSEQ multiplex PCR; TCRdb keeps only in-frame clonotypes and omits some of them. This table holds some 14,000 clones, about 97% found once. The material was peripheral blood mononuclear cells, obtained 30 days after allogeneic stem cell transplant. The receptors originated from a female patient aged 50-59 years who had an allogeneic stem cell transplant from an unrelated donor, so T cells may come from the graft donor. Some clones in this sample may be carry-over from other donors' samples.

The V and J genes are TRBV15 and TRBJ2-3; D is uncertain. Germline loops: CDR1 LNHNV, CDR2 YYDKDF (reference sequence). V was shortened by 2 bases and J by 4 bases, with 7 bases between the two germline ends. The CDR3 loop spans 13 amino acids. This CDR3 is CATSRRLSDTQYF. The CDR3 nucleotides are TGTGCCACCAGCAGAAGGTTGTCAGATACGCAGTATTTT. Drawing the rest from reference TRBV15 and TRBJ2-3, the complete variable domain is DAMVIQNPRYQVTQFGKPVTLSCSQTLNHNVMYWYQQKSSQAPKLLFHYYDKDFNNEADTPDNFQSRRPNTSFCFLDIRSPGLGDTAMYLCATSRRLSDTQYFGPGTRLTVL.

The chain joins TRBV6-6 to TRBJ2-6, with D hard to call. V was trimmed by 0 bases and J by 0 bases, leaving 6 bases between them. The CDR3 is 16 residues long. Per the germline V gene, CDR1 is MNHNY and CDR2 is SVGAGI (reference sequence). This CDR3 is CASSYSRSSGANVLTF. CDR3 coding DNA: TGTGCCAGCAGTTACTCGAGAAGCTCTGGGGCCAACGTCCTGACTTTC.

The CDR3 DNA reads TGTGCCTGGAGATGGGGGGACAGGGCTAACACTGAAGCTTTCTTT. Translated: CAWRWGDRANTEAFF. The chain uses TRBV30 and TRBJ1-1; 9 bases are shared with TRBD1. Germline CDR1 reads GTSNPN; CDR2 reads SVGIG (reference sequence). The length of the CDR3 is 15 residues. V lost 3 bases to trimming and J lost 2 bases; unmatched junction nucleotides: 7. The whole variable domain, remainder taken from reference TRBV30 and TRBJ1-1, is SQTIHQWPATLVQPVGSPLSLECTVEGTSNPNLYWYRQAAGRGLQLLFYSVGIGQISSEVPQNLSASRPQDRQFILSSKKLLLSDSGFYLCAWRWGDRANTEAFFGQGTRLTVV.

The genes are TRBV10-3 and TRBJ2-7, with D hard to call. V was cut by 0 bases and J by 3 bases, with 9 bases left in between. The CDR3 runs 14 residues. Germline V gene data show CDR1 as ENHRY and CDR2 as SYGVKD. DNA for the CDR3: TGTGCCATCAGTGAGTCCCAGCCATACTACGAGCAGTACTTC. Translated, it gives CAISESQPYYEQYF.

This rearrangement joins TRBV4-2 to TRBJ2-7, with 8 bases that match TRBD1. V lost 4 bases and J lost 6; bases outside the gene matches: 14. The CDR3 extends over 16 amino acids. Per germline, CDR1 LGHNA and CDR2 YNFKEQ. CDR3 sequence reads: CASSLRTGYNLGEQYF. The CDR3 nucleotides are TGTGCCAGCAGCCTCCGGACAGGGTATAATTTAGGCGAGCAGTACTTC.

As DNA, the CDR3 is TGCGCCAGCAGTGTCGACAGGAATAATTCACCCCTCCACTTT. It yields the protein CASSVDRNNSPLHF. The rearrangement joins TRBV10-1 to TRBJ1-6; D might be TRBD1 (6 bases). The V gene's germline CDR1 is WNHNN and CDR2 SYGVQD (reference sequence). V gave up 4 bases and J gave up 5 bases, with 9 bases separating them. CDR3 length: 14 amino acids.

The genes are TRBV28 and TRBJ1-1; 10 bases map to TRBD1. Germline CDR1 and CDR2: MDHEN and SYDVKM. This CDR3 contains 15 residues. Trimming took 3 bases from V and 3 from J; bases not matched to a gene: 4. The CDR3 reads CASSFRTGGDTEAFF. The CDR3 nucleotides are TGTGCCAGCAGTTTTAGGACAGGGGGGGACACTGAAGCTTTCTTT.

The chain employs TRBV19 and TRBJ1-5; D is unclear. The germline V and J ends were trimmed by 3 bases and 7 bases, with 7 bases remaining between them. Germline V gene data show CDR1 as LNHDA and CDR2 as SQIVND (reference sequence). The CDR3 extends over 12 amino acids. The CDR3 DNA is TGTGCCAGTAGTATCGACGCCCAGCCCCAGCATTTT. As protein: CASSIDAQPQHF.

This clone showed up just once. The J gene is TRBJ1-6, the V gene TRBV11-1; D call uncertain. The CDR3 has 13 residues. Trimming took 5 bases from V and 3 from J, leaving 5 bases between them. Looked up from germline, CDR1 is SGHAT and CDR2 is FQDESV (reference sequence). CDR3: CASSTFYNSPLHF. CDR3 in DNA: TGTGCCAGCAGCACTTTCTATAATTCACCCCTCCACTTT.

This chain uses TRBV6-6 with TRBJ1-2; 7 nucleotides align to TRBD1. With 4 bases clipped from V and 6 bases from J, the junction kept 5 bases outside the gene matches. Germline-derived CDR1 and CDR2 are MNHNY and SVGAGI (reference sequence). CDR3 length: 13 amino acids. The CDR3 DNA reads as TGTGCCAGCAGTTCATCAGGGGGTGATGGCTACACCTTC. It yields the protein CASSSSGGDGYTF.

This chain joins TRBV29-1 and TRBJ2-5; the match to TRBD2 covers 11 bases. With V trimmed by 4 bases and J by 2 bases, 3 bases remained unmatched. This CDR3 is 14 amino acids long. Germline CDR1 and CDR2: SQVTM and ANQGSEA. The CDR3 DNA sequence: TGCAGCGTTGGGTTAGCGGGGGGGCAAGAGACCCAGTACTTC. Translation: CSVGLAGGQETQYF. Combining the CDR3 with reference TRBV29-1 and TRBJ2-5 gives the whole variable domain SAVISQKPSRDICQRGTSLTIQCQVDSQVTMMFWYRQQPGQSLTLIATANQGSEATYESGFVIDKFPISRPNLTFSTLTVSNMSPEDSSIYLCSVGLAGGQETQYFGPGTRLLVL.

V gene TRBV18 combines with J gene TRBJ1-4; D is ambiguous. Trimming removed 2 bases from V and 15 bases from J, with 16 bases in between. This CDR3 has 13 residues. Germline CDR1 and CDR2: KGHSH and LQKENI. CDR3 protein: CASSPTSMRGVFF. The CDR3 nucleotides read TGTGCCAGCTCACCAACGAGCATGCGTGGTGTGTTTTTT.

This chain links TRBV7-2 with TRBJ1-2, with D perhaps TRBD1 (6 bases). V was cut by 2 bases and J by 4 bases, with 14 bases left in between. CDR1 and CDR2 from the germline V gene are SGHTA and FQGNSA. CDR3 size: 15 residues. The CDR3, as DNA: TGTGCCAGCAGCTTACGATTTGGGGGCTCCTATGGCTACACCTTC. Encoded protein: CASSLRFGGSYGYTF.

The CDR3 sequence: CAIREDRANYGYTF. CDR3 DNA: TGTGCCATCAGGGAGGACAGGGCAAACTATGGCTACACCTTC. The chain is built from TRBV10-3 and TRBJ1-2; 8 bases match TRBD1. The CDR3 spans 14 residues. After removal of 6 bases from V and 2 bases from J, the junction contained 5 bases not matched to a gene. Germline-derived CDR1 and CDR2 are ENHRY and SYGVKD.

The CDR3 reads CASSQGLHTAGNEQFF. In DNA, the CDR3 is TGTGCCAGCAGCCAGGGACTACATACGGCAGGCAATGAGCAGTTCTTC. The chain recombines TRBV14 with TRBJ2-1; 7 bases map to TRBD2. The CDR3 covers 16 residues. With 3 bases clipped from V and 6 bases from J, the junction kept 11 bases outside the gene matches. CDR1 is SGHDN, CDR2 FVKESK, per germline.

The CDR3 protein is CASSEAGYSNQPQHF. In DNA form, the CDR3 reads TGTGCCAGCAGTGAAGCGGGTTATAGCAATCAGCCCCAGCATTTT. This chain links TRBV2 with TRBJ1-5; D unresolved. This CDR3 is built from 15 residues. V was pared by 0 bases and J by 0 bases, with 6 bases between. Germline CDR1 and CDR2: SNHLY and FYNNEI.

This clone showed up just once. V usage is TRBV2 and J usage is TRBJ2-1, with 9 bases identical to TRBD2. This CDR3 is 13 amino acids long. V was pared by 4 bases and J by 9 bases, with 4 bases of the junction left unmatched. Germline-derived CDR1 and CDR2 are SNHLY and FYNNEI. The CDR3 sequence: CASSGLAGFEQFF. The CDR3 DNA reads as TGTGCCAGCAGTGGCCTAGCGGGATTTGAGCAGTTCTTC.

V usage is TRBV30 and J usage is TRBJ2-7; no clear D. V was cut by 1 base and J by 2 bases, with 12 bases left in between. Germline CDR1 GTSNPN, CDR2 SVGIG (reference sequence). The CDR3 is 14 amino acids. CDR3 DNA: TGTGCCTGGAGTGGTGGTGGTAGGGCCTACGAGCAGTACTTC. It translates to CAWSGGGRAYEQYF.

This chain uses TRBV7-3 with TRBJ1-4, with 8 nucleotides matching TRBD1. Trimming at V came to 5 bases and at J to 3 bases, leaving 2 bases not matched to a gene. There are 14 residues in the CDR3. Germline V lookup: CDR1 SGHTA, CDR2 FQGTGA. CDR3 protein: CASSGTGSNEKLFF. The CDR3 nucleotides read TGTGCCAGCAGCGGGACAGGCTCTAATGAAAAACTGTTTTTT.

CDR3 sequence: CASRRGLTDTQYF. The CDR3 DNA is TGTGCCAGCAGGCGGGGACTCACAGATACGCAGTATTTT. V gene TRBV6-6 combines with J gene TRBJ2-3; weak D call: TRBD2 (6 bases). V dropped 6 bases and J dropped 2 bases, with 9 bases sitting between them. Per germline, CDR1 MNHNY and CDR2 SVGAGI (reference sequence). CDR3 length: 13 amino acids.

The rearrangement uses TRBV7-3 and TRBJ1-1, with 9 nucleotides matching TRBD1. CDR3 size: 15 residues. The V segment lost 6 bases and the J segment 4 bases; nucleotides outside the gene matches: 9. Per the germline V gene, CDR1 is SGHTA and CDR2 is FQGTGA. The CDR3 protein is CASSPTGGAATEAFF. The CDR3 DNA sequence: TGTGCCAGCAGTCCTACAGGGGGCGCGGCCACTGAAGCTTTCTTT.

V is TRBV2 and J is TRBJ2-3, with 7 bases that match TRBD1. The V gene's germline CDR1 is SNHLY and CDR2 FYNNEI. The ends lost 5 bases at V and 0 bases at J; junction bases unmatched: 11. The CDR3 runs to 17 residues. CDR3 loop: CASSSDRVSTSTDTQYF. DNA for the CDR3: TGTGCCAGCAGTTCCGACAGGGTATCCACTAGCACAGATACGCAGTATTTT.

CDR3 sequence: CASSVQAYNSPLHF. For the CDR3, the DNA is TGTGCCAGTTCCGTACAGGCCTATAATTCACCCCTCCACTTT. V is TRBV19 and J is TRBJ1-6; TRBD1 might be the D (5 bases). V lost 8 bases and J 2 bases, leaving 10 bases between the germline ends. Germline-derived CDR1 and CDR2 are LNHDA and SQIVND (reference sequence). The CDR3 extends over 14 amino acids.

Only one count was recorded for this clone. This rearrangement joins TRBV11-3 to TRBJ1-2, with TRBD1 matching 9 bases. CDR1 SGHNT and CDR2 YENEEA come from the germline V gene. V was clipped by 1 base and J by 7 bases; unmatched bases: 7. This CDR3 comprises 15 residues. The chain's CDR3 is CASSLVHRTGVGYTF. The CDR3 DNA follows: TGTGCCAGCAGCTTAGTTCACCGGACAGGGGTTGGCTACACCTTC. Together with reference TRBV11-3 and TRBJ1-2, the CDR3 gives the full variable domain: EAGVVQSPRYKIIEKKQPVAFWCNPISGHNTLYWYLQNLGQGPELLIRYENEEAVDDSQLPKDRFSAERLKGVDSTLKIQPAELGDSAVYLCASSLVHRTGVGYTFGSGTRLTVV.